The text below deals with one T cell receptor beta chain. These data come from a study of blood T cell repertoires in COVID-19. Study background: Acute and convalescent COVID-19 samples came from the United States, Italy and Spain.

Authors' analysis steps: Amplifying reference gene primers gave estimates of nucleated cell counts. Sequencing used immunoSEQ multiplex PCR; TCRdb keeps in-frame clones, though not all of them. Clone size and the V and J calls come from that table; the DNA yielded D and trimming. The sample consists of under 250,000 clones, roughly 86% of them appearing once. The CDR3 sequence is 17 residues long. The ends lost 3 bases at V and 0 bases at J; junction bases unmatched: 6. Germline values: CDR1 SEHNR, CDR2 FQNEAQ (reference sequence). The rearrangement joins TRBV7-9 to TRBJ1-3; 9 bases line up with TRBD1. The sample comprised peripheral blood. The sequence derives from a woman in her forties or fifties with active or convalescent COVID-19. This CDR3 is CASSFGTGTYSGNTIYF. The CDR3 bases are TGTGCCAGCAGCTTCGGGACAGGGACCTACTCTGGAAACACCATATATTTT. Variable domain in full (rest from reference TRBV7-9 and TRBJ1-3): DTGVSQNPRHKITKRGQNVTFRCDPISEHNRLYWYRQTLGQGPEFLTYFQNEAQLEKSRLLSDRFSAERPKGSFSTLEIQRTEQGDSAMYLCASSFGTGTYSGNTIYFGEGSWLTVV.